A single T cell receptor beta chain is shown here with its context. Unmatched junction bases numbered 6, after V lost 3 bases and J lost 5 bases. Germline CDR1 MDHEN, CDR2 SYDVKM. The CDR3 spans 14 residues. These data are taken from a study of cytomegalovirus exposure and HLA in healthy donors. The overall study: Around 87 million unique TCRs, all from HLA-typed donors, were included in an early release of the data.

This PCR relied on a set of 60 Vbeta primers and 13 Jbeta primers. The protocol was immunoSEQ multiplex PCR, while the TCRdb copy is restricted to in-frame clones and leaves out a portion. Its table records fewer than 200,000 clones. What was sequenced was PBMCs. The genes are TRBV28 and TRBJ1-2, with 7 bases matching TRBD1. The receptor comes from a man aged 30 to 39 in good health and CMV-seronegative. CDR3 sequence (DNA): TGTGCCAGCAGTTTGGCCGGGACAGAGTATGGCTACACCTTC. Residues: CASSLAGTEYGYTF.